This T cell receptor (beta chain) originates from a study of blood T cell repertoires in COVID-19. The table came from immunoSEQ multiplex PCR; TCRdb's copy has only in-frame clones and leaves some out. The repertoire has 85,000 to 95,000 clones, over 75% of them found once; the top ten carry roughly 7.1%. CDR1 is MNHEY, CDR2 SVGAGI, per germline. V was shortened by 7 bases and J by 0 bases, with 16 bases between the two germline ends. The CDR3 loop spans 15 amino acids. The J gene is TRBJ2-7, the V gene TRBV6-5; perhaps TRBD1 as D (6 bases). Sequenced: peripheral blood. The receptor was derived from a human donor with acute or convalescent COVID-19. The donor label of this sample is uncertain. The DNA of the CDR3 is TGTGCCAGCAAGAAGGACAGCCAAGACTCCTACGAGCAGTACTTC. This translates into CASKKDSQDSYEQYF.